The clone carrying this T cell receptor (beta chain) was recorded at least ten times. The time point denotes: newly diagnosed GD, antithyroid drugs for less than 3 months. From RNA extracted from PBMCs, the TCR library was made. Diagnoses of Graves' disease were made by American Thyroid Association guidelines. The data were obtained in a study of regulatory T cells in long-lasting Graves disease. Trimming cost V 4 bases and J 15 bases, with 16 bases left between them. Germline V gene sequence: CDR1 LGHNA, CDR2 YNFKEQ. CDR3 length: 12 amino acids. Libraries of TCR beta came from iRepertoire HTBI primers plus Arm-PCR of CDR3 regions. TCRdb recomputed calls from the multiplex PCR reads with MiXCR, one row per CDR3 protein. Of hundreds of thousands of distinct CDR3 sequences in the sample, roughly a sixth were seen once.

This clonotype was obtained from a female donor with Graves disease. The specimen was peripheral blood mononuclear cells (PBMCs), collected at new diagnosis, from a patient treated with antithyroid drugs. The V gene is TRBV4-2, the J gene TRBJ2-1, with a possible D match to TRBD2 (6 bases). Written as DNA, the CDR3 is TGTGCCAGCAGCCGGAGGGAGACCGGGCCGTTCTTC. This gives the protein CASSRRETGPFF.